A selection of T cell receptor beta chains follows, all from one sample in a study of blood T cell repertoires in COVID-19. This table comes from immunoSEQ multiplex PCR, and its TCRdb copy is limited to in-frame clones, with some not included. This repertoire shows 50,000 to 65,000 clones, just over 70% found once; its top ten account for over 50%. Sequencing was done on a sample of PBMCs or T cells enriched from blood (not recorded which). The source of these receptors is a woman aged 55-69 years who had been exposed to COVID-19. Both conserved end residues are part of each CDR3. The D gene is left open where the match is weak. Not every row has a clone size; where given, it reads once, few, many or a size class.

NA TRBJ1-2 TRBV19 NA TGTGCCAGTGTGCGGAACTATGGCTACACCTTC CASVRNYGYTF
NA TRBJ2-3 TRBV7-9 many TGTGCCAGCAGCTCGTCGACCCGGAGCGGTGTACCCGTATCAGATACGCAGTATTTT CASSSSTRSGVPVSDTQYF
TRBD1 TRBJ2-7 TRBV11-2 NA TGTGCCAGCAGCTTAGGACAGGGGGGTACCTACGAGCAGTACTTC CASSLGQGGTYEQYF
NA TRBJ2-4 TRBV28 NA TGTGCCAGCAGTTTATACCAGGGTTCCATTCAGTACTTC CASSLYQGSIQYF
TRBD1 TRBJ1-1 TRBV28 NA TGTGCCAGCAGTTTCCGGGACAGGGGGCTACCTGAAGCTTTCTTT CASSFRDRGLPEAFF
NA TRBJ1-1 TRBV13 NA TGTGCCAGCAGCTTATTAGCAGGGGTAAGGGCTAAAGCCTCGAACACTGAAGCTTTCTTT CASSLLAGVRAKASNTEAFF
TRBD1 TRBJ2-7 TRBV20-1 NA TGCAGTGCTAGTACAGGGGTAGGCTACGAGCAGTACTTC CSASTGVGYEQYF
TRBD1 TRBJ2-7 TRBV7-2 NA TGTGCCAGCAGCCCACGCCGGACAGGGCTGAGCTCCTACGAGCAGTACTTC CASSPRRTGLSSYEQYF
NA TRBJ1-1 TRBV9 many TGTGCCAGCAGCGCCACAGGTTCCATCAACACTGAAGCTTTCTTT CASSATGSINTEAFF
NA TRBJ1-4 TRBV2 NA TGTGCCAGCAGGAGGGGACCCGACGAGCGGGTGTTTTTT CASRRGPDERVFF
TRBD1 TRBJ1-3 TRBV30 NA TGTGCCTGGAGGGGACAGAGCTCTGGAAACACCATATATTTT CAWRGQSSGNTIYF
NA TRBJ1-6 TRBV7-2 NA TGTGCCAGCAGTCAATCCACAGGCGGCCCCTATTCACCCCTCCACTTT CASSQSTGGPYSPLHF
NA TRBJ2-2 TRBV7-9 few TGTGCCAGCAGCTTCCTAGACACCGGGGAGCTGTTTTTT CASSFLDTGELFF
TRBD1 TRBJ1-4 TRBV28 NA TGTGCCAGCAAACACCAGGGGGCTAATGAAAAACTGTTTTTT CASKHQGANEKLFF
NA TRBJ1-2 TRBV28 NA TGTGCCAGCAGCGGACAGTATGGCTACACCTTC CASSGQYGYTF
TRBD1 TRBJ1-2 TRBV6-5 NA TGTGCCTCGTCCGGGACAGTTAACTATGGCTACACCTTC CASSGTVNYGYTF
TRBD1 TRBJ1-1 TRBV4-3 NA TGCGCCAGCAGCCAACGACAGGGACCTAACACTGAAGCTTTCTTT CASSQRQGPNTEAFF
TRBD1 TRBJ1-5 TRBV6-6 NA TGTGCCAGCAGTTCCGGACAGGTCAATCAGCCCCAGCATTTT CASSSGQVNQPQHF
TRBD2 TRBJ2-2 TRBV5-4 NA TGTGCCAGCAGCCTGACTAGCGGGGGCCTTAAGACCGGGGAGCTGTTTTTT CASSLTSGGLKTGELFF
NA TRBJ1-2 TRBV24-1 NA TGTGCCACCAACCCGGGTAAGGGGAACGGCTACACCTTC CATNPGKGNGYTF
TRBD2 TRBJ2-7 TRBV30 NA TGTGCCTATACGGGGGGAGTCTACGAGCAGTACTTC CAYTGGVYEQYF
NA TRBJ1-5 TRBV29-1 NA TGCAGCGCCGCCGGGGGGACGAGCAATCAGCCCCAGCATTTT CSAAGGTSNQPQHF
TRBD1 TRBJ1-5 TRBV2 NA TGTGCCAGCAGTCAGACAGGGGCGGTTCAGCCCCAGCATTTT CASSQTGAVQPQHF
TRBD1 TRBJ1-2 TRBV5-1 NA TGCGCCAGCAGCTTGGAGGGACAGGGGTTAAGTGGCTACACCTTC CASSLEGQGLSGYTF
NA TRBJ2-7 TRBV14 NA TGTGCCAGCAGCCATTTTAGCGGTGAGCAGTACTTC CASSHFSGEQYF
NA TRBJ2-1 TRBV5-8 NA TGTGCCAGCAGCTTGAGGGGGGGCGGCTACAATGAGCAGTTCTTC CASSLRGGGYNEQFF
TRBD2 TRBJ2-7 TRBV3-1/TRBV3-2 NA TGTGCCAGCAGCCGAGGGACTAGCAGGGAGCAGTACTTC CASSRGTSREQYF
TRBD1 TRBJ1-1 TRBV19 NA TGTGCCAGTAGTATCGGGACAGCGAAAGTTGAAGCTTTCTTT CASSIGTAKVEAFF
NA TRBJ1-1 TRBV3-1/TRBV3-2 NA TGTGCCAGCAGCACCAGGAACACTGAAGCTTTCTTT CASSTRNTEAFF
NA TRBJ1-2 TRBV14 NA TGTGCCAGCTCCCTGGTGGCAGGGGTTGATGGCTACACCTTC CASSLVAGVDGYTF
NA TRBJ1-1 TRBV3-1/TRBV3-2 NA TGTGCCAGCAGCCAAGGGGTGCCCGGGGGCACTGAAGCTTTCTTT CASSQGVPGGTEAFF
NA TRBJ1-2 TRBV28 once TGTGCCAGCAGTGCACCGCGTTACGGCTACACCTTC CASSAPRYGYTF
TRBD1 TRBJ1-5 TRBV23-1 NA TGCGCCAGGGGCGCGAGGGGGCTGGTGTCGGATCAGCCCCAGCATTTT CARGARGLVSDQPQHF
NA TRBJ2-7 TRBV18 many TGTGCCAGCTCACCGGACAGAACATCCGAGCAGTACTTC CASSPDRTSEQYF
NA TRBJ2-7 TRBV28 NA TGTGCCAGCAGTGGGGACTCCTCCTACGAGCAGTACTTC CASSGDSSYEQYF
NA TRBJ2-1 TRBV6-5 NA TGTGCCAGCAGTTACTCGGGGCCCCACAATCAGCAGTTCTTC CASSYSGPHNQQFF
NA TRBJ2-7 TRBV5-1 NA TGCGCCAGCAGCTTGGTGTCTACCACCTACGAGCAGTACTTC CASSLVSTTYEQYF
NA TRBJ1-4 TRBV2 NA TGTGCCAGCAGTGAAGTGCGGGGGACAAATGAAAAACTGTTTTTT CASSEVRGTNEKLFF